Listed here is a single TCR beta chain. Its target is not known. The sample is drawn from a study of somatic mutations in cytotoxic T cells in rheumatoid arthritis. The assay was immunoSEQ multiplex PCR, and TCRdb's table has in-frame clones only and misses some. The data contain 2,500 to 3,500 clones, 80% to 90% of them singletons. V gave up 5 bases and J gave up 0 bases; unmatched junction bases: 9. The germline V gene encodes CDR1 PRHDT and CDR2 FYEKMQ (reference sequence). The CDR3 consists of 16 residues. Study-wide findings and caveats: The identity of the antigens targeted by the expanded CD8+ clones remained unknown.

The TCR sequence derives from a woman in her fifties or sixties with rheumatoid arthritis. Sequencing was done on a sample of CD8+ T cells sorted from blood. The chain employs TRBV13 and TRBJ1-1; 7 bases match TRBD1. CDR3 region: CASSPGQLEMNTEAFF. DNA of the CDR3: TGTGCCAGCAGCCCGGGACAGCTAGAGATGAACACTGAAGCTTTCTTT.